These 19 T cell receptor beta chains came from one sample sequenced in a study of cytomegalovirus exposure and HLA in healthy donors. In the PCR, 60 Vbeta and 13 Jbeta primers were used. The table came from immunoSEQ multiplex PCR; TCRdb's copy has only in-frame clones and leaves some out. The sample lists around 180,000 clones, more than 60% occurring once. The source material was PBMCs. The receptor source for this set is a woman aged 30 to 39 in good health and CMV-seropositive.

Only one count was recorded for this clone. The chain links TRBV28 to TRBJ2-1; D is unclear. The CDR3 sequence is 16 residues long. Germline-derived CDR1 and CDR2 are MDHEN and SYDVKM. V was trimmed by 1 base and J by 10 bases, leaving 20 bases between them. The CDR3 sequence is CASSLSVASVLLEQFF. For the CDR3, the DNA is TGTGCCAGCAGTTTATCGGTAGCCTCGGTGTTGCTGGAGCAGTTCTTC.

CDR3 nucleotides: TGTGCCAGCGCGGGGTGGGACTTGAACACTGAAGCTTTCTTT. The encoded protein is CASAGWDLNTEAFF. The chain employs TRBV11-2 and TRBJ1-1, with D possibly TRBD1 on 5 matching bases. V lost 8 bases and J lost 0, with 13 bases in between. Germline V lookup: CDR1 SGHAT, CDR2 FQNNGV. The CDR3 is made up of 14 amino acids. Supplemented by reference TRBV11-2 and TRBJ1-1, the full variable domain reads EAGVAQSPRYKIIEKRQSVAFWCNPISGHATLYWYQQILGQGPKLLIQFQNNGVVDDSQLPKDRFSAERLKGVDSTLKIQPAKLEDSAVYLCASAGWDLNTEAFFGQGTRLTVV.

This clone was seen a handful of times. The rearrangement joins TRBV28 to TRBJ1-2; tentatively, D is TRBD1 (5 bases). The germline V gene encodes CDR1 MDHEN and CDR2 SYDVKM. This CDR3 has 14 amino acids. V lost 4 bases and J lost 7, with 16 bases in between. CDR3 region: CASSYGNRPFGYTF. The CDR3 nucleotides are TGTGCCAGCAGTTATGGGAACAGGCCTTTTGGCTACACCTTC.

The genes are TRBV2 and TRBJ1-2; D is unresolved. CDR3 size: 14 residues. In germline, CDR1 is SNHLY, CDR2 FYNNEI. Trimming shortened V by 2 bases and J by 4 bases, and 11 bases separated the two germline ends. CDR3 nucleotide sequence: TGTGCCAGCAGTGAACAGGTCGTGGGCTATGGCTACACCTTC. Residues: CASSEQVVGYGYTF.

Here the CDR3 reads CASSPLGVAENEQFF. For the CDR3, the DNA is TGTGCCAGCTCACCTCTCGGAGTAGCGGAGAATGAGCAGTTCTTC. This chain links TRBV18 with TRBJ2-1; TRBD2 is a possible D gene (6 bases). Germline V gene sequence: CDR1 KGHSH, CDR2 LQKENI. CDR3 length: 15 residues. V dropped 3 bases and J dropped 7 bases, with 16 bases sitting between them.

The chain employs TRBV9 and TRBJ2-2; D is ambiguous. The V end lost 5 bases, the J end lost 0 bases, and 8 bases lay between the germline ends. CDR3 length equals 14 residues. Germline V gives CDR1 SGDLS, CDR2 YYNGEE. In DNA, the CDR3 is TGTGCCAGCAGGGCACCAACGAACACCGGGGAGCTGTTTTTT. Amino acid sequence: CASRAPTNTGELFF.

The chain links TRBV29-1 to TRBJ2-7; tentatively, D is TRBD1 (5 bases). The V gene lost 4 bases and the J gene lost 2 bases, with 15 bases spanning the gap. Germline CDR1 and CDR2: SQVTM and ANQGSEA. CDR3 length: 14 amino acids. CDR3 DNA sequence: TGCAGCGTTGCCCGAATCGACAGAACCTACGAGCAGTACTTC. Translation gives CSVARIDRTYEQYF.

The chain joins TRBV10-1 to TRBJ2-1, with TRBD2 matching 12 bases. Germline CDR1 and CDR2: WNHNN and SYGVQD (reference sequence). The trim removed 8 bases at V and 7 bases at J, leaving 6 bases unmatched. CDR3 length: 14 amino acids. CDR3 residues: CASSRLAGANEQFF. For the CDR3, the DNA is TGCGCCAGCTCAAGACTAGCGGGAGCGAATGAGCAGTTCTTC.

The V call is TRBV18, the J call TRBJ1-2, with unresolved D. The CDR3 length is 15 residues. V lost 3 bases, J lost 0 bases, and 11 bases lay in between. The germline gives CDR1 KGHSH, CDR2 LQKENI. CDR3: CASSPNPRANYGYTF. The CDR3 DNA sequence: TGTGCCAGCTCACCGAACCCCCGGGCTAACTATGGCTACACCTTC.

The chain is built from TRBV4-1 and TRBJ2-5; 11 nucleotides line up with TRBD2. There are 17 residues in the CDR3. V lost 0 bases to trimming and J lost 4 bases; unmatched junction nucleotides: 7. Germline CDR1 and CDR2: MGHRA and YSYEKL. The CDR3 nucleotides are TGCGCCAGCAGCCAAGATAGGAGGCTAGCGGGAGGAGAGACCCAGTACTTC. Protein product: CASSQDRRLAGGETQYF.

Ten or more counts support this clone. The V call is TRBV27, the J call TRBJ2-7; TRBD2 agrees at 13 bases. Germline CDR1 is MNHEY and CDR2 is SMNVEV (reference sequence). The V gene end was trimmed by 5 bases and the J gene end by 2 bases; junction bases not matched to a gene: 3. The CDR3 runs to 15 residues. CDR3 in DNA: TGTGCCAGCAGTACGGGACTAGCGGGACCCTACGAGCAGTACTTC. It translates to CASSTGLAGPYEQYF.

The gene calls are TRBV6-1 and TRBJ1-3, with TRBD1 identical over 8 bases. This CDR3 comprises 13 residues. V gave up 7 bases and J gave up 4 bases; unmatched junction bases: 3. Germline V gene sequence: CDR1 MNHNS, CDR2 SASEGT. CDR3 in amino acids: CASTQGAGNTIYF. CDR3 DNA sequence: TGTGCCAGCACTCAGGGGGCCGGAAACACCATATATTTT.

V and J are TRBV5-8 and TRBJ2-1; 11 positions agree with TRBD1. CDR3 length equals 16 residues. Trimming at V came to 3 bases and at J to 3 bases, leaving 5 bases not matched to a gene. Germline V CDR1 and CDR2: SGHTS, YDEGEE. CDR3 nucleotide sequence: TGTGCCAGCAGCTCTACCGGGACAGGGGGCTACAATGAGCAGTTCTTC. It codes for CASSSTGTGGYNEQFF.

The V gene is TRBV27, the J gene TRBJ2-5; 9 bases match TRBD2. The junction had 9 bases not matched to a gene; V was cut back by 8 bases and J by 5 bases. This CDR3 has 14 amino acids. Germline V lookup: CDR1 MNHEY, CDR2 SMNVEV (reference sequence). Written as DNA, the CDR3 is TGTGCCAGCTGCGGGAGGGATAGCGGTGAGACCCAGTACTTC. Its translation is CASCGRDSGETQYF.

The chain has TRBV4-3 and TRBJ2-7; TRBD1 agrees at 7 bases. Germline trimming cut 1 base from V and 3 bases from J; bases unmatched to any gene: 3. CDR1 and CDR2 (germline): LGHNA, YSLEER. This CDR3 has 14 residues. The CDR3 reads CASSQGTGVYEQYF. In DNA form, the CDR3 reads TGCGCCAGCAGCCAAGGAACAGGGGTCTACGAGCAGTACTTC.

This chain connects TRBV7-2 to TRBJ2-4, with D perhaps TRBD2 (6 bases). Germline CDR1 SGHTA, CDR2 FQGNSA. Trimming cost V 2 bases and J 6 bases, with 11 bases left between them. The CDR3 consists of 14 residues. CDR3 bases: TGTGCCAGCAGCTTACGGGACTTACTAAACATTCAGTACTTC. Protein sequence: CASSLRDLLNIQYF.

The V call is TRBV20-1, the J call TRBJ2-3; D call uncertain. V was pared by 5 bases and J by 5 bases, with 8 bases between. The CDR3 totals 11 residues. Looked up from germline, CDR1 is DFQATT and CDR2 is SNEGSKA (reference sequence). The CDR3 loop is CSAPSGDTQYF. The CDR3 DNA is TGCAGTGCTCCCTCCGGAGATACGCAGTATTTT.

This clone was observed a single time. The CDR3 sequence: CASSPPASSLTIYF. DNA for the CDR3: TGTGCCAGCAGCCCCCCCGCAAGCTCCCTAACCATATATTTT. This rearrangement joins TRBV7-9 to TRBJ1-3; D gene ambiguous. Looked up from germline, CDR1 is SEHNR and CDR2 is FQNEAQ (reference sequence). The V end was cut by 5 bases, the J end by 10 bases, with 18 bases between. This CDR3 spans 14 amino acids. Complete variable domain (other parts from reference TRBV7-9 and TRBJ1-3): DTGVSQNPRHKITKRGQNVTFRCDPISEHNRLYWYRQTLGQGPEFLTYFQNEAQLEKSRLLSDRFSAERPKGSFSTLEIQRTEQGDSAMYLCASSPPASSLTIYFGEGSWLTVV.

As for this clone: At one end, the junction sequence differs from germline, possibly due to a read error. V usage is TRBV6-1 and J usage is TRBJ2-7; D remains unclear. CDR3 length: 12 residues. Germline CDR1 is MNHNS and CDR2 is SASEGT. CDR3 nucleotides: TGTGCCAGCATTGAACTCCCCCACGAGCAGTACTTC. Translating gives CASIELPHEQYF.